This T cell receptor (beta chain) was sequenced during a study of T cell repertoires in cytomegalovirus infection. Study context: Matching HLA type, along with CMV infection, was indicated by public TCR beta signatures.

In TCRdb, the reads were re-called with MiXCR into one record per CDR3 protein. This sample yields about 330,000 distinct CDR3 sequences, of which around a third are seen a single time; approximately 12% belongs to the top ten. The CDR3 is 16 residues long. Germline V gene sequence: CDR1 SGHTA, CDR2 FQGNSA. J lost 4 bases, V lost 4 bases, and 7 bases had no gene match. As regards this clonotype: Its antigen is not identified.

This specimen was cultured PBMCs, taken from culture after CMV antigen stimulation. This TCR was sampled from a human donor in good health (CMV status not recorded). Some clones in this sample may be carry-over from other donors' samples. The chain carries TRBV7-2 and TRBJ2-5, with 12 bases aligning to TRBD2. The CDR3 DNA follows: TGTGCCAGCAGCTCCTCTAGCGGGGGGGCCGTAGAGACCCAGTACTTC. Translating it yields CASSSSSGGAVETQYF.